This is a list of T cell receptor beta chains from one sample in a study of blood T cell repertoires in COVID-19. The protocol was immunoSEQ multiplex PCR, while the TCRdb copy is restricted to in-frame clones and leaves out a portion. The sample carries 250,000 to 350,000 clones, approximately 83% recorded once. Input material: peripheral blood. The origin of the receptors is a person aged 70 to 85 with COVID-19, enrolled during active disease. Each CDR3 is given with its conserved first and last residue. Each record gives: V gene, clone size, J gene, D gene, CDR3 protein, CDR3 DNA. A D gene is named only where the DNA matches it firmly. Clone sizes are given selectively: once, few, many, or a class where the clone is expanded.

TRBV5-8	.	TRBJ2-7	.	CASSSRSRDTTYF	TGTGCCAGCAGCTCCCGGTCCCGGGACACGACGTACTTC
TRBV5-4	.	TRBJ2-2	TRBD1	CASSLGGSGGLTGELFF	TGTGCCAGCAGCTTGGGCGGGTCAGGGGGCCTCACCGGGGAGCTGTTTTTT
TRBV24-1	.	TRBJ1-2	.	CATSDPRGSPNGYTF	TGTGCCACCAGTGACCCCCGGGGGTCCCCAAATGGGTACACCTTC
TRBV11-2	.	TRBJ2-2	.	CASSFVGGGELFF	TGTGCCAGCAGCTTCGTGGGGGGCGGGGAGCTGTTTTTT
TRBV9	once	TRBJ1-4	TRBD1	CASSIGTDPTSATNEKLFF	TGTGCCAGCAGTATCGGGACAGACCCTACTTCTGCAACTAATGAAAAACTGTTTTTT
TRBV28	.	TRBJ2-3	TRBD1	CASSGQGTDTQYF	TGTGCCAGCAGTGGACAGGGGACAGATACGCAGTATTTT
TRBV27	few	TRBJ1-2	.	CASSLYPDSLDSYGYTF	TGTGCCAGCAGTTTATACCCGGACAGCCTCGATTCCTATGGCTACACCTTC
TRBV19	.	TRBJ2-2	.	CASSWRTGELFF	TGTGCCAGTAGTTGGAGAACCGGGGAGCTGTTTTTT
TRBV15	once	TRBJ1-2	.	CATSRDLGARYSGYTF	TGTGCCACCAGCAGAGATTTAGGAGCGCGTTATTCCGGCTACACCTTC
TRBV5-1	few	TRBJ1-3	TRBD1	CASSFLPGQESGNTIYF	TGCGCCAGCAGCTTTCTCCCAGGACAGGAGTCTGGAAACACCATATATTTT
TRBV27	.	TRBJ1-5	.	CASSLYHRENQPQHF	TGTGCCAGCAGTTTATACCACAGGGAGAATCAGCCCCAGCATTTT
TRBV7-9	.	TRBJ1-5	TRBD1	CASRAGGSNQPQHF	TGTGCCAGCAGGGCAGGGGGGAGCAATCAGCCCCAGCATTTT
TRBV28	.	TRBJ1-1	.	CASRETGLNTEAFF	TGTGCCAGCAGAGAGACAGGACTTAACACTGAAGCTTTCTTT
TRBV5-8	.	TRBJ1-5	TRBD1	CASSARGQLNQPQHF	TGTGCCAGCAGCGCGAGGGGACAGCTCAATCAGCCCCAGCATTTT
TRBV18	.	TRBJ2-6	TRBD1	CASSRDSSGANVLTF	TGTGCCAGCTCACGGGACAGCTCTGGGGCCAACGTCCTGACTTTC
TRBV5-1	.	TRBJ2-7	TRBD2	CASSLTSGIDEQYF	TGCGCCAGCAGCTTGACTAGCGGGATCGACGAGCAGTACTTC
TRBV28	.	TRBJ1-5	.	CASSDGGSQPQHF	TGTGCCAGCAGCGACGGGGGGTCTCAGCCCCAGCATTTT
TRBV27	.	TRBJ2-2	TRBD1	CASSSLGTGGPGELFF	TGTGCCAGCAGTTCCCTGGGGACAGGGGGCCCCGGGGAGCTGTTTTTT
TRBV6-5	.	TRBJ1-2	TRBD1	CASSYQDRIGGYTF	TGTGCCAGCAGTTACCAGGACAGGATTGGTGGCTACACCTTC
TRBV21-1	once	TRBJ1-6	.	CASSKALQGEKPDADSPLHF	TGTGCCAGCAGCAAAGCTCTACAGGGCGAAAAGCCCGACGCGGATTCACCCCTCCACTTT
TRBV24-1	once	TRBJ2-3	.	CATSDRRTAPDTQYF	TGTGCCACCAGTGATCGGAGGACCGCCCCAGATACGCAGTATTTT
TRBV29-1	.	TRBJ2-1	.	CSVEDRLGPINEQFF	TGCAGCGTTGAAGACAGACTAGGTCCTATCAATGAGCAGTTCTTC
TRBV19	few	TRBJ2-1	TRBD2	CASSAGLAGIYNEQFF	TGTGCCAGTAGTGCAGGACTAGCGGGAATTTACAATGAGCAGTTCTTC
TRBV28	.	TRBJ1-2	.	CASSLLTGGPNYGYTF	TGTGCCAGCAGTCTCCTCACGGGGGGCCCGAACTATGGCTACACCTTC
TRBV7-2	.	TRBJ2-2	TRBD2	CASSLRLAGVNTGELFF	TGTGCCAGCAGCTTAAGGCTAGCGGGGGTAAACACCGGGGAGCTGTTTTTT
TRBV5-5	once	TRBJ1-6	.	CASSLRGTSDSPLHF	TGTGCCAGCAGCTTGAGGGGAACCTCCGATTCACCCCTCCACTTT
TRBV4-1	.	TRBJ2-1	TRBD2	CASSQGSGAYNEQFF	TGCGCCAGCAGCCAAGGTAGCGGGGCCTACAATGAGCAGTTCTTC
TRBV4-2	.	TRBJ2-1	.	CASSPIAGVSYNEQFF	TGTGCCAGCAGCCCCATTGCCGGGGTTAGCTACAATGAGCAGTTCTTC
TRBV28	.	TRBJ1-5	TRBD1	CASDSPGQGYSNQPQHF	TGTGCCAGCGATAGTCCGGGACAGGGGTATAGCAATCAGCCCCAGCATTTT
TRBV3-1/TRBV3-2	.	TRBJ2-1	.	CASSSAVDYIYNEQFF	TGTGCCAGCAGTTCTGCCGTGGACTACATCTACAATGAGCAGTTCTTC
TRBV19	.	TRBJ2-5	TRBD1	CASSKDRGRETQYF	TGTGCCAGTAGTAAGGACAGGGGGAGGGAGACCCAGTACTTC
TRBV4-3	.	TRBJ1-2	.	CASSQDAAGSGYTF	TGCGCCAGCAGCCAAGACGCGGCAGGGTCCGGCTACACCTTC
TRBV25-1	few	TRBJ1-1	TRBD1	CASSEGDRSEAFF	TGTGCCAGCAGTGAAGGGGACAGGAGTGAAGCTTTCTTT
TRBV5-1	.	TRBJ2-1	.	CASSLRGSSEQFF	TGCGCCAGCAGCTTGCGAGGGAGCAGTGAGCAGTTCTTC
TRBV18	.	TRBJ2-5	TRBD2	CASSPKGLAGGGETQYF	TGTGCCAGCTCACCAAAGGGACTAGCGGGAGGTGGAGAGACCCAGTACTTC
TRBV6-2/TRBV6-3	.	TRBJ1-1	.	CASSPNPPEMNTEAFF	TGTGCCAGCAGTCCAAATCCGCCGGAGATGAACACTGAAGCTTTCTTT
TRBV7-9	.	TRBJ2-1	TRBD1	CASSLITGGYNEQFF	TGTGCCAGCAGCTTAATAACAGGGGGGTACAATGAGCAGTTCTTC
TRBV24-1	.	TRBJ1-5	.	CATSDLGTENQPQHF	TGTGCCACCAGTGATTTGGGCACCGAAAATCAGCCCCAGCATTTT
TRBV7-8	.	TRBJ1-6	TRBD1	CASSLSGTANSPLHF	TGTGCCAGCAGCTTGTCCGGGACAGCTAATTCACCCCTCCACTTT
TRBV24-1	.	TRBJ2-7	.	CGPLLEQGTQRHYEQYF	TGTGGACCCCTGCTGGAACAGGGAACACAACGCCACTACGAGCAGTACTTC
TRBV7-2	.	TRBJ2-1	TRBD2	CASSLPGGVYYNEQFF	TGTGCCAGCAGCTTACCCGGGGGGGTTTACTACAATGAGCAGTTCTTC
TRBV5-1	.	TRBJ1-6	.	CASRAEAYNSPLHF	TGCGCCAGCAGGGCAGAGGCCTATAATTCACCCCTCCACTTT
TRBV7-9	.	TRBJ1-1	TRBD1	CASSLWDRGNTEAFF	TGTGCCAGCAGCTTATGGGACAGGGGGAACACTGAAGCTTTCTTT
TRBV7-2	.	TRBJ2-4	TRBD2	CASSFNPSGGTKNIQYF	TGTGCCAGCAGCTTCAATCCCTCGGGGGGGACCAAAAACATTCAGTACTTC
TRBV10-3	.	TRBJ2-3	TRBD2	CAISEGAGGPFGTDTQYF	TGTGCCATCAGTGAAGGAGCGGGGGGGCCCTTTGGCACAGATACGCAGTATTTT
TRBV28	.	TRBJ1-5	TRBD1	CATDRDRSNQPQHF	TGTGCCACCGACCGGGACAGGAGCAATCAGCCCCAGCATTTT
TRBV7-2	.	TRBJ1-4	TRBD1	CASSLAGGYEKLFF	TGTGCCAGCAGCTTAGCAGGGGGCTATGAAAAACTGTTTTTT
TRBV9	once	TRBJ1-2	.	CASSNTAEPGDGGYTF	TGTGCCAGCAGCAATACCGCAGAACCGGGGGATGGAGGCTACACCTTC
TRBV6-5	once	TRBJ1-6	TRBD1	CASKPGQGRSPLHF	TGTGCCAGCAAGCCGGGACAGGGGAGATCACCCCTCCACTTT
TRBV19	.	TRBJ1-1	.	CASSIDGPHPEAFF	TGTGCCAGTAGTATAGATGGGCCACACCCCGAAGCTTTCTTT
TRBV7-9	.	TRBJ1-5	.	CASSLGGRNSNQPQHF	TGTGCCAGCAGCTTAGGGGGCAGAAATAGCAATCAGCCCCAGCATTTT
TRBV27	.	TRBJ1-4	.	CASSYYKTTNEKLFF	TGTGCCAGCAGTTACTATAAGACAACTAATGAAAAACTGTTTTTT
TRBV5-5	.	TRBJ2-2	.	CASSEGVLNPGELFF	TGTGCCAGCAGCGAGGGGGTTCTCAACCCCGGGGAGCTGTTTTTT
TRBV7-2	few	TRBJ2-5	.	CASSLPGQWETQYF	TGTGCCAGCAGCTTACCCGGACAGTGGGAGACCCAGTACTTC
TRBV29-1	.	TRBJ1-5	.	CSVRQPNQPQHF	TGCAGCGTAAGACAGCCCAATCAGCCCCAGCATTTT